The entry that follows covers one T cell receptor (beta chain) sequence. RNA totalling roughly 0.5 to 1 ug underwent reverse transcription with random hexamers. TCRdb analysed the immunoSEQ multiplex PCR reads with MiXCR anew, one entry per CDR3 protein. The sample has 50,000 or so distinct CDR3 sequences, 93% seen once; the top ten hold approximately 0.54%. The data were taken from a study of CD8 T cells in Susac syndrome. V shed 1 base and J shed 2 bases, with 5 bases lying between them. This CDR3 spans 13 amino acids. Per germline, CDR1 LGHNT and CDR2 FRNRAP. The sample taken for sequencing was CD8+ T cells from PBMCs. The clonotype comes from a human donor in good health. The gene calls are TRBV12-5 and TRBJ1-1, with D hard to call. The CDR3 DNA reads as TGTGCTAGTGGTTTGGGTTTAAACACTGAAGCTTTCTTT. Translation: CASGLGLNTEAFF. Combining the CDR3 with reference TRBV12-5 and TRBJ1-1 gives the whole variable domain DARVTQTPRHKVTEMGQEVTMRCQPILGHNTVFWYRQTMMQGLELLAYFRNRAPLDDSGMPKDRFSAEMPDATLATLKIQPSEPRDSAVYFCASGLGLNTEAFFGQGTRLTVV.